This T cell receptor beta chain was recorded in a study of CD8 T cells in ankylosing spondylitis. General study findings and limits: A motif of fewer than ten highly homologous TCR beta variants was seen as apparently characteristic of ankylosing spondylitis blood. Disease-linked clones displayed a CD8+ phenotype and appeared relatively rarely in peripheral blood. From matched ankylosing spondylitis synovial fluid, disease-linked clones were reportedly recovered at significantly enriched levels.

TCRdb processed the 5' RACE reads anew with MiXCR; each CDR3 protein has one entry. The sample records about 360,000 distinct CDR3 sequences, roughly 14% being singletons. With regard to this clonotype: Its target is not known.

This CDR3 contains 13 residues. V lost 4 bases and J lost 2; bases outside the gene matches: 3. Germline V gene data show CDR1 as SQVTM and CDR2 as ANQGSEA. The receptor was derived from a male donor with ankylosing spondylitis or in good health (not recorded which). V usage is TRBV29-1 and J usage is TRBJ2-7; TRBD1 matches 9 bases. The sequenced material came from blood, either unsorted or a sorted T cell fraction (not recorded which). CDR3 DNA sequence: TGCAGCGTTGGGACAGGGGCCGCCTACGAGCAGTACTTC. Its translation is CSVGTGAAYEQYF.